The T cell receptor (beta chain) described here comes from a study of Ad26.COV2.S vaccination and SARS-CoV-2 variants. Indicated treatment: around 19 received Ad26.COV2.S at low or high dose, single or two shots; 5 received placebo; per-sample allocation not given. After the first vaccine or placebo injection, samples were drawn on day 63. The sample came from a Boston adult aged 18-55 years. Findings and limits, study-wide: The TCR breadth and depth analyses may have understated or missed part of the total T cell responses. Considerable breadth of spike-specific CD8+ and CD4+ T cell responses has reportedly been documented following vaccination.

As regards this clone: Its matching antigen is unknown. Other DNA sequences in this sample translate to the same CDR3.

The data were produced by immunoSEQ multiplex PCR, yet TCRdb's version contains in-frame clones alone and is incomplete. The sample lists some 640,000 clones, approximately 88% occurring once. This CDR3 comprises 14 residues. V was trimmed by 3 bases and J by 5 bases, leaving 11 bases between them. CDR1 and CDR2 (germline): KGHSH, LQKENI. This material consisted of peripheral blood, taken in a trial of Ad26.COV2.S vaccine versus placebo. The receptor was derived from a person between 18 and 59 years old who received the Ad26.COV2.S COVID-19 vaccine or a placebo. The chain uses TRBV18 and TRBJ1-5; TRBD1 might be the D (5 bases). The CDR3 region is CASSPGTGDQPQHF. In DNA form, the CDR3 reads TGTGCCAGCTCACCCGGGACGGGAGATCAGCCCCAGCATTTT.